The 13 T cell receptor beta chains below all came from one sample that was sequenced in a study of blood T cell repertoires in COVID-19. The data were produced by immunoSEQ multiplex PCR, yet TCRdb's version contains in-frame clones alone and is incomplete. Of fewer than 130,000 clones in the sample, over 75% were seen once. The sequenced sample was peripheral blood. Receptors were obtained from an elderly woman with active or convalescent COVID-19.

This chain uses TRBV7-2 with TRBJ2-3; 8 positions agree with TRBD2. Germline-derived CDR1 and CDR2 are SGHTA and FQGNSA. The CDR3 runs to 17 residues. After removal of 7 bases from V and 7 bases from J, the junction contained 19 bases not matched to a gene. DNA for the CDR3: TGTGCCAGCACCCAGGCCCTTCTGTCCAGCGGGAGAAATACGCAGTATTTT. This translates into CASTQALLSSGRNTQYF.

There are many counts of this clone. The V and J genes are TRBV6-5 and TRBJ2-2, with D possibly being TRBD1 (5 bases). The CDR3 consists of 16 residues. Trimming took 0 bases from V and 7 from J, leaving 15 bases between them. The germline CDR1 and CDR2 sequences are MNHEY and SVGAGI. The CDR3 region is CASSYSSQGWIGELFF. The DNA for the CDR3 is TGTGCCAGCAGTTACTCGTCCCAGGGATGGATCGGGGAGCTGTTTTTT.

V and J are TRBV21-1 and TRBJ1-1; TRBD1, the table's D call, lacks a check against the DNA. TRBV21-1 is designated a pseudogene. The CDR3 contains 16 residues. The CDR3 here is CASSTPGQGGGTEAFF. The CDR3 nucleotides read TGTGCCAGCAGCACCCCCGGGCAGGGCGGCGGCACTGAAGCTTTCTTT.

The count of this clone is one. The J gene is TRBJ2-3, the V gene TRBV18, with TRBD2 matching 10 bases. Germline V lookup: CDR1 KGHSH, CDR2 LQKENI. J gave up 3 bases and V 3 bases, and 0 bases lay outside the gene matches. The CDR3 is made up of 14 amino acids. Here the CDR3 reads CASSPGLATDTQYF. For the CDR3, the DNA is TGTGCCAGCTCACCGGGACTAGCGACAGATACGCAGTATTTT.

The rearrangement links TRBV18 to TRBJ1-2, with 10 positions matching TRBD1. V shed 3 bases, J shed 4 bases, and the junction held 8 bases outside the gene matches. The CDR3 spans 16 residues. CDR1 is KGHSH and CDR2 is LQKENI in the germline V gene. The CDR3 nucleotides read TGTGCCAGCTCACCGAGGACAGGGGGAAAAGGCTATGGCTACACCTTC. It codes for CASSPRTGGKGYGYTF.

J is TRBJ2-7 and V is TRBV27, with 10 positions matching TRBD1. Germline-derived CDR1 and CDR2 are MNHEY and SMNVEV (reference sequence). The J segment lost 2 bases and the V segment lost 3 bases, leaving 1 base of the junction unmatched. The CDR3 is made up of 14 amino acids. The CDR3 here is CASSLDRGTYEQYF. The CDR3 DNA is TGTGCCAGCAGTTTGGACAGGGGGACCTACGAGCAGTACTTC.

The chain links TRBV5-1 to TRBJ2-3, with a possible D match to TRBD1 (6 bases). The CDR3 extends over 13 amino acids. Per germline, CDR1 SGHRS and CDR2 YFSETQ. Trimming removed 2 bases at V and 6 bases at J, with 10 bases between. The CDR3 protein is CASSFWGRDTQYF. Here the CDR3 DNA reads TGCGCCAGCAGCTTTTGGGGGCGGGATACGCAGTATTTT.

The chain links TRBV7-2 to TRBJ1-1; D may be TRBD1 (6 bases). Germline V gives CDR1 SGHTA, CDR2 FQGNSA. Trimming cost V 5 bases and J 0 bases, with 13 bases left between them. This CDR3 spans 15 amino acids. The CDR3, as DNA: TGTGCCAGCAGCGGTCGGACAGTTTTGAACACTGAAGCTTTCTTT. This codes for CASSGRTVLNTEAFF.

The V gene is TRBV10-3, the J gene TRBJ2-1, with 11 bases aligning to TRBD1. The CDR3 spans 13 residues. Trimming took 6 bases from V and 6 from J; bases not matched to a gene: 1. Germline V gene sequence: CDR1 ENHRY, CDR2 SYGVKD. The CDR3 region has the DNA TGTGCCATCAGGGGACAGGGGGTCAATGAGCAGTTCTTC. Translating gives CAIRGQGVNEQFF.

V gene TRBV7-3 combines with J gene TRBJ1-2; D remains ambiguous. Germline values: CDR1 SGHTA, CDR2 FQGTGA. The CDR3 sequence is 15 residues long. V was cut by 0 bases and J by 6 bases, with 14 bases left in between. CDR3 region: CASSLTGRMVDGYTF. The CDR3 region has the DNA TGTGCCAGCAGCTTAACAGGGAGGATGGTCGATGGCTACACCTTC.

This clone has more than one count but fewer than ten. The chain has TRBV7-9 and TRBJ2-7; tentative D call: TRBD2 (6 bases). Germline V gene lookup returns CDR1 SEHNR and CDR2 FQNEAQ (reference sequence). V lost 4 bases and J lost 0, with 10 bases in between. The CDR3 is made up of 14 amino acids. The CDR3 region is CASSSPGDSYEQYF. CDR3 bases: TGTGCCAGCAGCTCCCCGGGGGACTCCTACGAGCAGTACTTC.

The genes are TRBV5-1 and TRBJ2-7, with 7 bases identical to TRBD1. The CDR3 has 17 amino acids. The junction had 11 bases not matched to a gene; V was cut back by 0 bases and J by 2 bases. CDR1 and CDR2 (germline): SGHRS, YFSETQ. CDR3 in DNA: TGCGCCAGCAGCTTGGCCCTGATGGGACAGAGAGCCTACGAGCAGTACTTC. Translation gives CASSLALMGQRAYEQYF.

The chain recombines TRBV7-6 with TRBJ1-2, with a tentative D call TRBD1 (6 bases). This CDR3 is built from 13 residues. Looked up from germline, CDR1 is SGHVS and CDR2 is FNYEAQ. Between the trimmed V and J ends, which lost 5 bases and 5 bases, there was a span of 12 bases. The CDR3 DNA follows: TGTGCCAGCAGCCCGTGGCAGGGGTATGGCTACACCTTC. It encodes CASSPWQGYGYTF.